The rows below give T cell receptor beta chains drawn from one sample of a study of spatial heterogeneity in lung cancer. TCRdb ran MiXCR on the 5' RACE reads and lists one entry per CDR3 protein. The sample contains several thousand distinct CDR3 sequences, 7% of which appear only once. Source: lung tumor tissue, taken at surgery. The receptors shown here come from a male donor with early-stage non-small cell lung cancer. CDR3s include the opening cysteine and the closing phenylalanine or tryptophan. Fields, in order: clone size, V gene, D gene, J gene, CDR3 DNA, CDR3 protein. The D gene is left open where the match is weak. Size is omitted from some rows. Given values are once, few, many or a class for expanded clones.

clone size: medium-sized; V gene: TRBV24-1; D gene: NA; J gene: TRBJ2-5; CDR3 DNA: TGTGCCACCAGTCCCTGGGGCGGGGAAGAGACCCAGTACTTC; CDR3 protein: CATSPWGGEETQYF
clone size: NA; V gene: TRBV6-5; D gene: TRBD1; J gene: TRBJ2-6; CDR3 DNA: TGTGCCAGCAGTTACGGTTTGCGAGGGGGCGGCTCTGGGACCAACGTCCTGACTTTC; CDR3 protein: CASSYGLRGGGSGTNVLTF
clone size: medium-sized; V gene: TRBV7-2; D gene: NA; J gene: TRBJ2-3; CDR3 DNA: TGTGCCAGCAGCTCCGAGACTACGCAGTATTTT; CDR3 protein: CASSSETTQYF
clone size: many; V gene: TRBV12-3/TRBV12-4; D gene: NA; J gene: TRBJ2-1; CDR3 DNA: TGTGCCAGCAGTTTAGTAAGCTCCTACAATGAGCAGTTCTTC; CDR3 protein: CASSLVSSYNEQFF
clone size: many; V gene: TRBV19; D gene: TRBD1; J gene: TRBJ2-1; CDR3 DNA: TGTGCCAGTAGTCCCACCTTCCTACCGGGACAGGGATCCAATGAGCAGTTCTTC; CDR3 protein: CASSPTFLPGQGSNEQFF
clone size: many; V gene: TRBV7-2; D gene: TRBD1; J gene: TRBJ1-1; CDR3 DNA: TGTGCCAGCAGCCCGACAGGGGCAACGATGAACACTGAAGCTTTCTTT; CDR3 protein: CASSPTGATMNTEAFF
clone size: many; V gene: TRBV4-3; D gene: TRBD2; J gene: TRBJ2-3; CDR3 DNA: TGCGCCAGCAGCCAAGATCGGGCTAGCGGAACTAAAGGAACGCAGTATTTT; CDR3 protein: CASSQDRASGTKGTQYF
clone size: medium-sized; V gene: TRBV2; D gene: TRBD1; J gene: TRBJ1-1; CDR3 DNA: TGTGCCAGCAGGGAGTTAACAGGGGGGACTGAAGCTTTCTTT; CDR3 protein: CASRELTGGTEAFF
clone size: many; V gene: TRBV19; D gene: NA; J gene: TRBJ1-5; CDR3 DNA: TGTGCCAGTAGTACCGGACAGATGATCAATCAGCCCCAGCATTTT; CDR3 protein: CASSTGQMINQPQHF
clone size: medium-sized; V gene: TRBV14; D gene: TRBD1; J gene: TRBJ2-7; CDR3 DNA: TGTGCCAGCAGCTTTACCGGGACAGGGACCTACGAGCAGTACTTC; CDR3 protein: CASSFTGTGTYEQYF
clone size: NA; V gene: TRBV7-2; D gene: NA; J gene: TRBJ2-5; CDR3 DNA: TGTGCCAGCAGCTTAGTCTCATCCGGGGAGACCCAGTACTTC; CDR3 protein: CASSLVSSGETQYF
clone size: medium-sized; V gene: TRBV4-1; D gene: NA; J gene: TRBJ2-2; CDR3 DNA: TGCGCCAGCAGCCAAGCGCGGAGAACCACCGGGGAGCTGTTTTTT; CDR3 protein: CASSQARRTTGELFF
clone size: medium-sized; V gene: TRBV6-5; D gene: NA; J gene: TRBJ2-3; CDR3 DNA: TGTGCCAGCAGTTACTCGATCCGGGCGAGCACAGATACGCAGTATTTT; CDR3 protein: CASSYSIRASTDTQYF
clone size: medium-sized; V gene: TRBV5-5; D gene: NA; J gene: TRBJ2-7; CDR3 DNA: TGTGCCAGCAGCCAAACAGGGCGAAATAACGAGCAGTACTTC; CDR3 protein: CASSQTGRNNEQYF
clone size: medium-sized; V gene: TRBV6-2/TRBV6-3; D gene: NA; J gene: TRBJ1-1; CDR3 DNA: TGTGCCAGCAGTCCCAACTTACAGGACGGTACTGAAGCTTTCTTT; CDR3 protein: CASSPNLQDGTEAFF
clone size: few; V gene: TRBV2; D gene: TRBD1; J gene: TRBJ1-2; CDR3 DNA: TGTGCCAGCGGGGATCTACAGGGGAGGAATAACTATGGCTACACCTTC; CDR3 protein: CASGDLQGRNNYGYTF
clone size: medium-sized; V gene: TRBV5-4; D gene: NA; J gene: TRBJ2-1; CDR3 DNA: TGTGCCAGCGCCGGGACCGACAATGAGCAGTTCTTC; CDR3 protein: CASAGTDNEQFF
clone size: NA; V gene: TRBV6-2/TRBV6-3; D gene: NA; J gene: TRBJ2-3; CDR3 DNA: TGTGCCGGAAGGACAGAGAGCACAGATACGCAGTATTTT; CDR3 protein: CAGRTESTDTQYF
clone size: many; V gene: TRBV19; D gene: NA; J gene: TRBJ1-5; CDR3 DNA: TGTGCCAGTAGTATATTCGGCAGGTCTTCCGCCCGGCCCCAGCATTTT; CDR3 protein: CASSIFGRSSARPQHF
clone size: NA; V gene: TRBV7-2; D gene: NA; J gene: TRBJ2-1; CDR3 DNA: TGTGCCAGCAGCTTAGCGGGGGGGCCTAATGAGCAGTTCTTC; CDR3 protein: CASSLAGGPNEQFF
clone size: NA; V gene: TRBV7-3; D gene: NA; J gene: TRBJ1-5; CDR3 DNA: TGTGCCAGCAGCTCAATGGGGGGGCAGCCCCAGCATTTT; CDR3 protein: CASSSMGGQPQHF
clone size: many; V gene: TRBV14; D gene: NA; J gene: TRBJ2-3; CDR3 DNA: TGTGCCAGCAGCCAAGTTTTCTCTCGCACAGATACGCAGTATTTT; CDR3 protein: CASSQVFSRTDTQYF
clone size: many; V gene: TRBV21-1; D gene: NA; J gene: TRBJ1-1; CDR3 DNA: TGTGCCAGCAGGCCCAGACAGGGAGGGAAGAAGACTGAAGCTTTCTTT; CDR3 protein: CASRPRQGGKKTEAFF
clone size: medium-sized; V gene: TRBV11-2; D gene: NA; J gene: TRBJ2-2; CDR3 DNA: TGTGCCAGCAGCTTCGGACAGAACACCGGGGAGCTGTTTTTT; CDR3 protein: CASSFGQNTGELFF
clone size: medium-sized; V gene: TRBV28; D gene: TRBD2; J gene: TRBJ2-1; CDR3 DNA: TGTGCCAGCAGTTTGTCTAGCGGAAACAATGAGCAGTTCTTC; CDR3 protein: CASSLSSGNNEQFF
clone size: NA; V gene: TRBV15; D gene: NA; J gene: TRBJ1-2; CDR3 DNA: TGTGCCACCAGCACGGGGGGCGGTGGCTACACCTTC; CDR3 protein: CATSTGGGGYTF
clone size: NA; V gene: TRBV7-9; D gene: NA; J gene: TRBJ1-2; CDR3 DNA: TGTGCCAGCATCACACTGGGACAACTTGATGGCTACACCTTC; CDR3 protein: CASITLGQLDGYTF
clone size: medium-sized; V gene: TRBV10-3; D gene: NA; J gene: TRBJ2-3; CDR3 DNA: TGTGCCATCCGAGGGGGGGGATTGAAAGATACGCAGTATTTT; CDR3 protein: CAIRGGGLKDTQYF
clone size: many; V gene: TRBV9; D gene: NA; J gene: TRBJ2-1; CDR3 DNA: TGTGCCAGCAGCGTAGGTATCATTCTGGGAAATGAGCAGTTCTTC; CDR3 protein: CASSVGIILGNEQFF
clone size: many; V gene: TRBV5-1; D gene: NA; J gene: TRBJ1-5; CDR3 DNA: TGCGCCAGCAGCCCCGGATGGGACCAGCCCCAGCATTTT; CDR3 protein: CASSPGWDQPQHF
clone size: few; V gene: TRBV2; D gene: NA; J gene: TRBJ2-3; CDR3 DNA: TGTGCCAGCAGTCGCAACCTACAGGGTGGAACGCAGTATTTT; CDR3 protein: CASSRNLQGGTQYF
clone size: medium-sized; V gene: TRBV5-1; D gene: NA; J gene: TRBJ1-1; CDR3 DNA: TGCGCCAGCAGCTTGGGTCCATACGGGAACACTGAAGCTTTCTTT; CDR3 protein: CASSLGPYGNTEAFF
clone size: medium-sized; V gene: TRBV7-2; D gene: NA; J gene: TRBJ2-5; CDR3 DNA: TGTGCCAGCAGCCCCCTGTCTGCGGAGACCCAGTACTTC; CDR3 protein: CASSPLSAETQYF
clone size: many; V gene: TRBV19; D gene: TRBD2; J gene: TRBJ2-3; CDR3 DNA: TGTGCCAGTAGTACACGGACTAGCGGGAGAATAGATACGCAGTATTTT; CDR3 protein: CASSTRTSGRIDTQYF
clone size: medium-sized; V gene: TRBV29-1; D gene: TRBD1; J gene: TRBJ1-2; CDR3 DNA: TGCAGCGGGGGACAGGCGGCTAACTATGGCTACACCTTC; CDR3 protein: CSGGQAANYGYTF
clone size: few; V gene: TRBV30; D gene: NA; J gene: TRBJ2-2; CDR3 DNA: TGTGCCTGGAGCCAGGGGGGAGGTGGCAACACCGGGGAGCTGTTTTTT; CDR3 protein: CAWSQGGGGNTGELFF
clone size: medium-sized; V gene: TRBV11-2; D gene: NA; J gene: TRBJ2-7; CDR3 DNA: TGTGCCAGCAGCTTAGATCGGTGGCGGATTCCCTACGAGCAGTACTTC; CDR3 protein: CASSLDRWRIPYEQYF
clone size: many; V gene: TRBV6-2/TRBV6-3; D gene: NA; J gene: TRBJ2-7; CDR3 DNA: TGTGCCAGCCGCACAGAACGGGGGAATGCCTACGAGCAGTACTTC; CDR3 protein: CASRTERGNAYEQYF
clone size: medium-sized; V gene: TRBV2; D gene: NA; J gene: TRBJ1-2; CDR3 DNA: TGTGCCAGCAGGCCCCTCATTCCGGCAGGGAACTATGGCTACACCTTC; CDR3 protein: CASRPLIPAGNYGYTF
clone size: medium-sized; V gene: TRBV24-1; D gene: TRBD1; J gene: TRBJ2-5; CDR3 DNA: TGTGCCACCAGTGAAGGGACAGTAGAGACCCAGTACTTC; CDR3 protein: CATSEGTVETQYF
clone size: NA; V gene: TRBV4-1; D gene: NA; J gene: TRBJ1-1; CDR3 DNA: TGCGCCAGCAGCCAAGAAGGCGGGGGGGAGGACACTGAAGCTTTCTTT; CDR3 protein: CASSQEGGGEDTEAFF
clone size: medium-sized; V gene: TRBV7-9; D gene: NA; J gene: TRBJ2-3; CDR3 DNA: TGTGCCAGCAGCTTGATGGGGGGCAGGGGCACAGATACGCAGTATTTT; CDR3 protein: CASSLMGGRGTDTQYF
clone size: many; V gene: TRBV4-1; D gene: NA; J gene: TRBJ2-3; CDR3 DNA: TGCGCCAGCAGCCAGGGGACGGCTAGCACAGATACGCAGTATTTT; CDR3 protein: CASSQGTASTDTQYF
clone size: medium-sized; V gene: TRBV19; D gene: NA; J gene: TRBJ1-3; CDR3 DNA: TGTGCCAGTAAGGCCCAGACTGACTCTGGAAACACCATATATTTT; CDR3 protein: CASKAQTDSGNTIYF
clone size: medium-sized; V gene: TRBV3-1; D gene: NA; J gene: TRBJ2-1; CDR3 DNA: TGTGCCAGCAGCTTTCCGACAGCACGGGAGCAGTTCTTC; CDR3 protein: CASSFPTAREQFF
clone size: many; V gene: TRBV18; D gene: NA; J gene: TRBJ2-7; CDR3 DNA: TGTGCCAGCTCATTCGACATTCAAGGGTACGAGCAGTACTTC; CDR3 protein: CASSFDIQGYEQYF
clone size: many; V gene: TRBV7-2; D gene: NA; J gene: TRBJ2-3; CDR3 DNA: TGTGCCAGCAGCTTAGCGCGGATAGATACGCAGTATTTT; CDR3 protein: CASSLARIDTQYF
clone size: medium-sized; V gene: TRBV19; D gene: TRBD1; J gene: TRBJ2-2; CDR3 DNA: TGTGCCAGTACCCAGGGGGACAGGGTGTACACCGGGGAGCTGTTTTTT; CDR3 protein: CASTQGDRVYTGELFF
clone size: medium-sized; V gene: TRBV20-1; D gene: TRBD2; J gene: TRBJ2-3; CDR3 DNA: TGCAGTGCTAGAGATCGGCTAGCGGGGGGCGTAGATACGCAGTATTTT; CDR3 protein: CSARDRLAGGVDTQYF
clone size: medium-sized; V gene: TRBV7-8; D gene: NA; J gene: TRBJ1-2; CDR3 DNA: TGTGCCAGCAGCTTAGATGGGGGTGCGGTTGCCTATGGCTACACCTTC; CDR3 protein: CASSLDGGAVAYGYTF
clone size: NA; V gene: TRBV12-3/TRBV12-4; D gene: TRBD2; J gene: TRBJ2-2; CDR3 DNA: TGTGCCAGCTTTCTTGGGAGCGGGATGGACACCGGGGAGCTGTTTTTT; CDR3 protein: CASFLGSGMDTGELFF
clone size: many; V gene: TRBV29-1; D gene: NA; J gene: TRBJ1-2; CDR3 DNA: TGCAGCGTGCACACAGTTAACTATGGCTACACCTTC; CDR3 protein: CSVHTVNYGYTF
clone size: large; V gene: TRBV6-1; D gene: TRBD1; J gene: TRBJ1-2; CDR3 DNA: TGTGCCAGCTATGGGACAGACAACTATGGCTACACCTTC; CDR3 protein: CASYGTDNYGYTF
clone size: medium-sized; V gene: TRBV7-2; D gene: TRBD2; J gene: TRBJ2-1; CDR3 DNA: TGTGCCAGCAGCCCCGGATTAGCGGGAGGGGACGAGCAGTTCTTC; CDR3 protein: CASSPGLAGGDEQFF
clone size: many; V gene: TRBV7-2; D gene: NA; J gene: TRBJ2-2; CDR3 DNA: TGTGCCAGCAGCTCGACCACGCCCGGGGAGCTGTTTTTT; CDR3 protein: CASSSTTPGELFF
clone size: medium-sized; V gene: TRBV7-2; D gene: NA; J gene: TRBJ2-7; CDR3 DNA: TGTGCCAGCAGCTTAAGTGAGGGGGGATTCTACGAGCAGTACTTC; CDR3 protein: CASSLSEGGFYEQYF
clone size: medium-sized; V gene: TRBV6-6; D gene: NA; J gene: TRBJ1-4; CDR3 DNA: TGTGCCAGCAGCCCAGGCGTGAAACTGTTTTTT; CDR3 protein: CASSPGVKLFF
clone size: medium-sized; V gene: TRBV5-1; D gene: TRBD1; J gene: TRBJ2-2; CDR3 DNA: TGCGCCAGCAGCTTGCCACAGGGGGTGAACACCGGGGAGCTGTTTTTT; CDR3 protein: CASSLPQGVNTGELFF
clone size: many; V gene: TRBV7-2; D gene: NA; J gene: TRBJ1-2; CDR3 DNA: TGTGCCAGCAGCTTAGCCTCTGGAAGGGGAGGCATCTATGGCTACACCTTC; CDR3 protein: CASSLASGRGGIYGYTF
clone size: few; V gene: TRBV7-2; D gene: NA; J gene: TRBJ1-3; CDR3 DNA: TGTGCCAGCAGCCCCTCAGTCTCTGGAAACACCATATATTTT; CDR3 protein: CASSPSVSGNTIYF